Listed below are T cell receptor beta chains from one sample, sequenced in a study of regulatory T cells in long-lasting Graves disease. TCRdb reanalysed the multiplex PCR reads using MiXCR and keeps one entry per CDR3 protein. The repertoire holds 510,000 or so distinct CDR3 sequences, with about 11% as singletons. The same specimen was also included in a second study, on T cells in Graves' hyperthyroidism and ophthalmopathy.

The sequences come from peripheral blood mononuclear cells (PBMCs), collected at new diagnosis, from a patient treated with antithyroid drugs. Receptors were obtained from a woman aged 25 to 39 with Graves disease. The conserved cysteine and the conserved F or W are not part of the CDR3 here. Each record gives: CDR3 protein, V gene, D gene. A D gene is named only where the DNA matches it firmly.

CDR3aa: ARSPRTANTEAF
v_gene: TRBV18
d_gene: .

CDR3aa: ASSVGGPGNQPQH
v_gene: TRBV9
d_gene: .

CDR3aa: ASTPRGVTNEKLF
v_gene: TRBV2
d_gene: .

CDR3aa: ASSPGTANTDTQY
v_gene: TRBV28
d_gene: .

CDR3aa: ASSLGTGKSYEQY
v_gene: TRBV13
d_gene: .

CDR3aa: ASSEAPPRSHYSNQPQH
v_gene: TRBV6-2/TRBV6-3
d_gene: .

CDR3aa: ASRGGGPQPAGANVLT
v_gene: TRBV27
d_gene: TRBD2

CDR3aa: ASSVEGRAGELF
v_gene: TRBV9
d_gene: .

CDR3aa: ASSLAQGVRTEAF
v_gene: TRBV7-2
d_gene: .

CDR3aa: ASSPRLLNTEAF
v_gene: TRBV27
d_gene: .

CDR3aa: ASSSRGAVSEQY
v_gene: TRBV9
d_gene: .

CDR3aa: ASSPDGVGWQGGSPLH
v_gene: TRBV11-1
d_gene: .

CDR3aa: ASLPDYEQY
v_gene: TRBV18
d_gene: .

CDR3aa: ASSLGMGAVSGANVLT
v_gene: TRBV5-1
d_gene: .

CDR3aa: ASSHLSLLSDTQY
v_gene: TRBV4-1
d_gene: .

CDR3aa: ASSRIGTSGNNEQF
v_gene: TRBV11-2
d_gene: TRBD2

CDR3aa: ASSLMTGGSDTQY
v_gene: TRBV7-9
d_gene: TRBD1

CDR3aa: ASSEGWGREQY
v_gene: TRBV6-1
d_gene: .

CDR3aa: ASSPEVGSYEQY
v_gene: TRBV18
d_gene: .

CDR3aa: SARGTGEGNEQF
v_gene: TRBV20-1
d_gene: TRBD1

CDR3aa: ASSEEGQVLTYEQY
v_gene: TRBV2
d_gene: .

CDR3aa: ASSLGPPLSSYEQY
v_gene: TRBV5-6
d_gene: .

CDR3aa: ASSPGTFLWSYT
v_gene: TRBV12-3/TRBV12-4
d_gene: .